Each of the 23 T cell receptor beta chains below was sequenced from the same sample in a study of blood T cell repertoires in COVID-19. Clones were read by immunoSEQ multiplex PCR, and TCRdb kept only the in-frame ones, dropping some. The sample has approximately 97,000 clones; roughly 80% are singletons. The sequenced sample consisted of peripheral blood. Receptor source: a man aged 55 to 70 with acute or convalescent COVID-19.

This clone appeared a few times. In nucleotides, the CDR3 is TGTGCCAGCCTAGGATACAATGAGCAGTTCTTC. This encodes CASLGYNEQFF. This chain uses TRBV28 with TRBJ2-1; D uncertain. Trimming took 8 bases from V and 4 from J, leaving 6 bases between them. Germline lookup yields CDR1 MDHEN and CDR2 SYDVKM. This CDR3 has 11 residues.

The CDR3 DNA reads TGTGCCAGTAGTATAGAGGAGCGGGTAAGCTCCTACAATGAGCAGTTCTTC. This translates into CASSIEERVSSYNEQFF. The rearrangement uses TRBV19 and TRBJ2-1; D possibly corresponds to TRBD2 (6 bases). Per germline, CDR1 LNHDA and CDR2 SQIVND (reference sequence). V was clipped by 0 bases and J by 0 bases, with 12 bases between them. The CDR3 consists of 17 residues.

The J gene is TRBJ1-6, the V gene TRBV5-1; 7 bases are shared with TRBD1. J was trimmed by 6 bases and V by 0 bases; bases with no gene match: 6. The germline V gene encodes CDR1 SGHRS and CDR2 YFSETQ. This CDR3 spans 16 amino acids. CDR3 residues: CASSLEGGISNSPLHF. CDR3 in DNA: TGCGCCAGCAGCTTGGAAGGGGGCATCAGTAATTCACCCCTCCACTTT. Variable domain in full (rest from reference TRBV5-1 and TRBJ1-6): KAGVTQTPRYLIKTRGQQVTLSCSPISGHRSVSWYQQTPGQGLQFLFEYFSETQRNKGNFPGRFSGRQFSNSRSEMNVSTLELGDSALYLCASSLEGGISNSPLHFGNGTRLTVT.

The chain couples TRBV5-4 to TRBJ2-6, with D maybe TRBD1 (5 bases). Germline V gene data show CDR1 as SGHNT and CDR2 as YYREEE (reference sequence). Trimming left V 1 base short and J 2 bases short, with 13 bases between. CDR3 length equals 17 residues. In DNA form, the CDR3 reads TGTGCCAGCAGCTTGCCCCGTCAGGGAACTGGGGCCAACGTCCTGACTTTC. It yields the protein CASSLPRQGTGANVLTF.

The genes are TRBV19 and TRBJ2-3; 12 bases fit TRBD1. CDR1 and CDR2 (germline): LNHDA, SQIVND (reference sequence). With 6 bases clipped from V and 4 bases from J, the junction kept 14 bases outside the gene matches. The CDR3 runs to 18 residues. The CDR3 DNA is TGTGCCAGTAGGGGACCCAGACCGGGACAGGGGGCCGCAGATACGCAGTATTTT. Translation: CASRGPRPGQGAADTQYF.

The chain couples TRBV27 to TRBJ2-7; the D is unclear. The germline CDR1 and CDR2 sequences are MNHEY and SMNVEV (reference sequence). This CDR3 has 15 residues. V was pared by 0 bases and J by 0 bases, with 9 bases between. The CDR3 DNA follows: TGTGCCAGCAGTTTATCAGTCTCGAGCTCCTACGAGCAGTACTTC. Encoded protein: CASSLSVSSSYEQYF.

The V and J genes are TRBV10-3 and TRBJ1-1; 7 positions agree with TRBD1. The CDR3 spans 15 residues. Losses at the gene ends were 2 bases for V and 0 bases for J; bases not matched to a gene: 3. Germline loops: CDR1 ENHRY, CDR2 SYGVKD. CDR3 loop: CAISEPGQMNTEAFF. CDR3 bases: TGTGCCATCAGTGAGCCGGGACAGATGAACACTGAAGCTTTCTTT.

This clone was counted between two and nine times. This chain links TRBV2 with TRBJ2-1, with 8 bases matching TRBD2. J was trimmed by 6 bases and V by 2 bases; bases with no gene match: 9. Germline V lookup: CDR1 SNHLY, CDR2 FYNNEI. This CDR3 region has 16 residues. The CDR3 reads CASSEYAGGLSNEQFF. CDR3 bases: TGTGCCAGCAGTGAATACGCGGGGGGTTTAAGCAATGAGCAGTTCTTC.

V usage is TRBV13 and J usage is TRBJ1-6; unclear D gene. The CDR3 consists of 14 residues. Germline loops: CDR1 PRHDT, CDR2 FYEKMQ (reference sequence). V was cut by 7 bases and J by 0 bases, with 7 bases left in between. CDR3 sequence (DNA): TGTGCCAGCACAGTCAGCTCCTATAATTCACCCCTCCACTTT. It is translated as CASTVSSYNSPLHF.

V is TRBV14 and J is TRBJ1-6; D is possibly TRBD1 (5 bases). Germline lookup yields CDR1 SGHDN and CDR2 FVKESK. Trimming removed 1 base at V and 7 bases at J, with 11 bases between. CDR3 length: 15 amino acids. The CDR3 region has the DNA TGTGCCAGCAGCCAAGCGCAGGGTAACAATTCACCCCTCCACTTT. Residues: CASSQAQGNNSPLHF.

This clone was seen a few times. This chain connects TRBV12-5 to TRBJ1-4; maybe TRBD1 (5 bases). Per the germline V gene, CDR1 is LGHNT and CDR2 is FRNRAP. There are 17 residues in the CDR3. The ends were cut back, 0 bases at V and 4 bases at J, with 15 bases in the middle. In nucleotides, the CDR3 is TGTGCTAGTGGTTTGGTATCGGGAGGGACCTTTAATGAAAAACTGTTTTTT. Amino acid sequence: CASGLVSGGTFNEKLFF.

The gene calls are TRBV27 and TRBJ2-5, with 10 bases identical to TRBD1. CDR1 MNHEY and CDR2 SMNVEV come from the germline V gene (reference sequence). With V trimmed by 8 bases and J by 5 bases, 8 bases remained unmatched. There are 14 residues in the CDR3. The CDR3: CASSNLGQGETQYF. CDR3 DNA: TGTGCCAGCTCGAACTTGGGACAGGGGGAGACCCAGTACTTC.

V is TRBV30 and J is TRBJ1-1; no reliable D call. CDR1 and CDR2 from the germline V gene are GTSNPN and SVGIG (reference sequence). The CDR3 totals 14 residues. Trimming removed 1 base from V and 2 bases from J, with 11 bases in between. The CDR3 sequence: CAWSATTVNTEAFF. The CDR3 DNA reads TGTGCCTGGAGTGCAACCACAGTAAACACTGAAGCTTTCTTT.

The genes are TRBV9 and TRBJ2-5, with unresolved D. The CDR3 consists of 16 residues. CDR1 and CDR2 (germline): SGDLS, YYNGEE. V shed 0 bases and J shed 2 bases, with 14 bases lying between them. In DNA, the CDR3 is TGTGCCAGCAGCGTAGGTATAGTTCAACAGCAAGAGACCCAGTACTTC. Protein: CASSVGIVQQQETQYF. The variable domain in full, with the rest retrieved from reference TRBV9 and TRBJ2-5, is DSGVTQTPKHLITATGQRVTLRCSPRSGDLSVYWYQQSLDQGLQFLIQYYNGEERAKGNILERFSAQQFPDLHSELNLSSLELGDSALYFCASSVGIVQQQETQYFGPGTRLLVL.

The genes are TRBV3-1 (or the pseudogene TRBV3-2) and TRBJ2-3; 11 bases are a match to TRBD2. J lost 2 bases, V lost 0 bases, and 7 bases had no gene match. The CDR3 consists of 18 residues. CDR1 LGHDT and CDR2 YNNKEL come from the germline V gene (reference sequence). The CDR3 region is CASSQEGLADEYTDTQYF. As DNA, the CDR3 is TGTGCCAGCAGCCAAGAGGGACTAGCGGATGAGTACACAGATACGCAGTATTTT.

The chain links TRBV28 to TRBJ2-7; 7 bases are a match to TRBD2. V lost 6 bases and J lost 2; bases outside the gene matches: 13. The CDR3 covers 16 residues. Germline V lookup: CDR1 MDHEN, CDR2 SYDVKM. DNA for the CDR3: TGTGCCAGCAGGCCGGGGGTAGCGGGTCCACCCTACGAGCAGTACTTC. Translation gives CASRPGVAGPPYEQYF.

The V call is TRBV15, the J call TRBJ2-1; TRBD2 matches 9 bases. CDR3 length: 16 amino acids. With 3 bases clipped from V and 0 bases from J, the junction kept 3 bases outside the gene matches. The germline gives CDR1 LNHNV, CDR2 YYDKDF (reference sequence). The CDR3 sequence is CATSRLAGSSYNEQFF. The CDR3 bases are TGTGCCACCAGCAGGCTAGCGGGGAGCTCCTACAATGAGCAGTTCTTC.

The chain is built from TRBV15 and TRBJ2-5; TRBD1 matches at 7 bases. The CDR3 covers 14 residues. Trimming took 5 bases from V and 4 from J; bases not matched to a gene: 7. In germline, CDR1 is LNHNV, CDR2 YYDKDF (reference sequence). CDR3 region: CATSWRQGRETQYF. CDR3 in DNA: TGTGCCACCAGCTGGCGACAGGGTAGAGAGACCCAGTACTTC. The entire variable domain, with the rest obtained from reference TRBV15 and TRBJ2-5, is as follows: DAMVIQNPRYQVTQFGKPVTLSCSQTLNHNVMYWYQQKSSQAPKLLFHYYDKDFNNEADTPDNFQSRRPNTSFCFLDIRSPGLGDTAMYLCATSWRQGRETQYFGPGTRLLVL.

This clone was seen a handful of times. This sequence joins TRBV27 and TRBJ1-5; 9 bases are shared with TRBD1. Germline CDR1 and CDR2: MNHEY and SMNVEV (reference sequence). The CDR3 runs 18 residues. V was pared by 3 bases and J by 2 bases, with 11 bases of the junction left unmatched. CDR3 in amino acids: CASSLAGQGVRGNQPQHF. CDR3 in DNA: TGTGCCAGCAGTTTGGCGGGACAGGGAGTTCGGGGCAATCAGCCCCAGCATTTT.

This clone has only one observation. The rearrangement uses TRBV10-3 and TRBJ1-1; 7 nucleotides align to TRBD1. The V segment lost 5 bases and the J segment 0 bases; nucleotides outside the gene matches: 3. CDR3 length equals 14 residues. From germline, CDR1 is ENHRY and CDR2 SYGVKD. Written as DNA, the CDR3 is TGTGCCATCAGTCCAACAGGGGTGAACACTGAAGCTTTCTTT. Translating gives CAISPTGVNTEAFF.

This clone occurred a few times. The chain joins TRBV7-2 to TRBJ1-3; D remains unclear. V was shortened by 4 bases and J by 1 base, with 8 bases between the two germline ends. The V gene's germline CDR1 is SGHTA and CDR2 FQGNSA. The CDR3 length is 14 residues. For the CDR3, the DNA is TGTGCCAGCAGCTCAAGAGCTTCTGGAAACACCATATATTTT. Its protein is CASSSRASGNTIYF.

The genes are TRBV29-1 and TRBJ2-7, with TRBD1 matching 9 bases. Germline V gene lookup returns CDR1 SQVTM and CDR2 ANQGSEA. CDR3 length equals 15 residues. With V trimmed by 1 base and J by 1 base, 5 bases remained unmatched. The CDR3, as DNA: TGCAGCGTTGAAGGGTTCGGGACAGGGTCCTACGAGCAGTACTTC. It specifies CSVEGFGTGSYEQYF.

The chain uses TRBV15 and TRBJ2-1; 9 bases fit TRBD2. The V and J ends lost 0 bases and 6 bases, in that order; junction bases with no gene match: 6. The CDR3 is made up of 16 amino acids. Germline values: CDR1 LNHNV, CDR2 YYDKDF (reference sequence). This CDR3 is CATSREAGGRGNEQFF. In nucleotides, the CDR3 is TGTGCCACCAGCAGAGAGGCGGGGGGGCGGGGCAATGAGCAGTTCTTC.